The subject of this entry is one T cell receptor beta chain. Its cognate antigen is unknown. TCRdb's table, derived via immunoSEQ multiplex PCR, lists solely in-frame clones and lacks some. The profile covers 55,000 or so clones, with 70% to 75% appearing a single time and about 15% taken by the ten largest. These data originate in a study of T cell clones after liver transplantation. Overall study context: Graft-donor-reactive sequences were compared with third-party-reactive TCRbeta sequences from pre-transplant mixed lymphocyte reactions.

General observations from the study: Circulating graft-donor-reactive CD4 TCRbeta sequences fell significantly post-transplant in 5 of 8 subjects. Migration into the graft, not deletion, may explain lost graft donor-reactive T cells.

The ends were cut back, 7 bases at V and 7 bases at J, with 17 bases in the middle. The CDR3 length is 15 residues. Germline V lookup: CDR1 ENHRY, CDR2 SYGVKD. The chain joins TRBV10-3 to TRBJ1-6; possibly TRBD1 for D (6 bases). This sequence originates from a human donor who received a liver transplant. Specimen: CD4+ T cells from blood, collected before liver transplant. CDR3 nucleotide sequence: TGTGCCATCACGGGGGGGCATGGGAAGAATTCACCCCTCCACTTT. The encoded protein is CAITGGHGKNSPLHF.